A single sample is the source of the 28 T cell receptor beta chains below, sequenced in a study of cytomegalovirus exposure and HLA in healthy donors. Primers: 60 Vbeta forward and 13 Jbeta reverse. TCRdb keeps only in-frame clones here, not all; method: immunoSEQ multiplex PCR. Of some 140,000 clones detected, approximately 74% appear once; the ten largest clones hold 2.5% to 3%. The sample taken for sequencing was PBMCs. Every receptor here comes from a man aged 18 to 29 in good health and CMV-seronegative.

The chain carries TRBV10-2 and TRBJ1-2; 11 bases fit TRBD1. V lost 7 bases and J lost 4; bases outside the gene matches: 11. The CDR3 sequence is 16 residues long. Germline assignment: CDR1 WSHSY and CDR2 SAAADI. The CDR3 region is CASTEIPGQGGYGYTF. CDR3 bases: TGCGCCAGCACCGAAATTCCGGGACAGGGGGGCTATGGCTACACCTTC.

V usage is TRBV18 and J usage is TRBJ2-5, with 10 bases aligning to TRBD1. The V segment lost 6 bases and the J segment 2 bases; nucleotides outside the gene matches: 6. Looked up from germline, CDR1 is KGHSH and CDR2 is LQKENI. The CDR3 consists of 15 residues. The DNA of the CDR3 is TGTGCCAGCTCCAATCAGGGACAGGGGCAAGAGACCCAGTACTTC. It translates to CASSNQGQGQETQYF.

The chain carries TRBV5-1 and TRBJ2-1; tentatively, D is TRBD1 (5 bases). CDR1 is SGHRS, CDR2 YFSETQ, per germline. The CDR3 is 14 amino acids. V gave up 4 bases and J gave up 4 bases, with 12 bases separating them. As DNA, the CDR3 is TGCGCCAGCAGCCAGTTACAGGATTACAATGAGCAGTTCTTC. Protein sequence: CASSQLQDYNEQFF.

The chain combines TRBV6-1 with TRBJ2-4, with unresolved D. V lost 8 bases, J lost 6 bases, and 11 bases lay in between. The CDR3 spans 12 residues. Germline V CDR1 and CDR2: MNHNS, SASEGT. CDR3 loop: CASSIQANIQYF. The CDR3 DNA reads as TGTGCCAGCTCAATCCAGGCAAACATTCAGTACTTC.

The chain carries TRBV19 and TRBJ1-5; D gene uncertain. Per the germline V gene, CDR1 is LNHDA and CDR2 is SQIVND (reference sequence). Trimming removed 3 bases from V and 4 bases from J, with 13 bases in between. The CDR3 loop spans 15 amino acids. This chain's CDR3 is CASSISGRSNQPQHF. As DNA, the CDR3 is TGTGCCAGTAGTATCTCGGGGAGGAGTAATCAGCCCCAGCATTTT.

The chain employs TRBV28 and TRBJ2-3, with 10 bases lining up with TRBD1. Germline CDR1 MDHEN, CDR2 SYDVKM. V was pared by 8 bases and J by 6 bases, with 8 bases of the junction left unmatched. CDR3 length: 14 residues. The DNA for the CDR3 is TGTGCCAGCTCCCCCGGGACAGGGGACGATACGCAGTATTTT. This translates into CASSPGTGDDTQYF.

This sequence joins TRBV7-9 and TRBJ1-6, with a possible D match to TRBD1 (5 bases). Trimming removed 4 bases at V and 10 bases at J, with 14 bases between. The CDR3 extends over 14 amino acids. Germline V CDR1 and CDR2: SEHNR, FQNEAQ (reference sequence). Here the CDR3 reads CASSSTVGGSPLHF. In DNA, the CDR3 is TGTGCCAGCAGCTCGACAGTGGGGGGATCACCCCTCCACTTT.

The J gene is TRBJ2-7, the V gene TRBV18; possibly TRBD2 for D (6 bases). V was clipped by 3 bases and J by 5 bases, with 14 bases between them. The germline gives CDR1 KGHSH, CDR2 LQKENI. This CDR3 has 14 residues. CDR3 nucleotides: TGTGCCAGCTCACCCCCTGGACTATACCACGAGCAGTACTTC. Protein product: CASSPPGLYHEQYF.

This rearrangement joins TRBV5-1 to TRBJ2-6, with a possible D match to TRBD1 (6 bases). V lost 0 bases and J 0 bases, leaving 13 bases between the germline ends. Germline CDR1 and CDR2: SGHRS and YFSETQ. The CDR3 runs to 18 residues. CDR3 region: CASSLAGRGYSGANVLTF. CDR3 coding DNA: TGCGCCAGCAGCTTGGCGGGCAGGGGCTACTCTGGGGCCAACGTCCTGACTTTC.

V usage is TRBV25-1 and J usage is TRBJ1-1; D is possibly TRBD1 (5 bases). Trimming pared 4 bases from V and 0 bases from J, leaving 12 bases between. Germline values: CDR1 MGHDK, CDR2 SYGVNS. The CDR3 has 15 amino acids. CDR3 sequence: CASSAPDSMNTEAFF. CDR3 sequence (DNA): TGTGCCAGCAGTGCCCCCGACAGTATGAACACTGAAGCTTTCTTT.

This clone was seen a handful of times. The chain links TRBV2 to TRBJ1-3; possibly TRBD1 for D (6 bases). The CDR3 is made up of 14 amino acids. Germline V gives CDR1 SNHLY, CDR2 FYNNEI. V was trimmed by 6 bases and J by 2 bases, leaving 11 bases between them. The CDR3 is CASRDSLTGNTIYF. Written as DNA, the CDR3 is TGTGCCAGCAGGGACAGCTTGACTGGAAACACCATATATTTT.

About this clone: At one boundary the junction diverges from the germline segment, which might be a read error. The genes are TRBV2 and TRBJ2-6; TRBD1 is a possible D gene (5 bases). The CDR3 sequence is 16 residues long. The germline V gene encodes CDR1 SNHLY and CDR2 FYNNEI. CDR3 coding DNA: TGTGCCAGCAGTGAACGGTCCCTCTCTGGGGCCAACGGCCTGACTTTC. Residues: CASSERSLSGANGLTF.

CDR3 in amino acids: CAWGLNQPQHF. CDR3 coding DNA: TGTGCGTGGGGGCTGAATCAGCCCCAGCATTTT. The rearrangement uses TRBV6-1 and TRBJ1-5; D possibly corresponds to TRBD1 (6 bases). In germline, CDR1 is MNHNS, CDR2 SASEGT. The CDR3 runs to 11 residues.

The table lists this clone with a few counts. The V call is TRBV6-6, the J call TRBJ2-7, with D possibly TRBD1 on 5 matching bases. CDR3 size: 16 residues. V was cut by 0 bases and J by 1 base, with 13 bases left in between. Germline assignment: CDR1 MNHNY and CDR2 SVGAGI (reference sequence). The CDR3 DNA follows: TGTGCCAGCAGTTACTCGGGCAGGGTGAGATCCTACGAGCAGTACTTC. Its protein product is CASSYSGRVRSYEQYF.

The count of this clone is one. The chain joins TRBV4-1 to TRBJ1-6; D uncertain. The germline V and J ends were trimmed by 4 bases and 0 bases, with 22 bases remaining between them. This CDR3 region has 20 residues. Looked up from germline, CDR1 is MGHRA and CDR2 is YSYEKL. The CDR3 DNA reads TGCGCCAGCAGCCCATCTTGGGCTAGCCTACAGAGCTCCTATAATTCACCCCTCCACTTT. Protein: CASSPSWASLQSSYNSPLHF.

This clone was seen a few times. A junction boundary mismatches the germline segment, possibly from a read error. The chain carries TRBV7-9 and TRBJ2-5, with TRBD2 matching over 8 bases. Germline CDR1 and CDR2: SEHNR and FQNEAQ (reference sequence). This CDR3 has 16 residues. The CDR3 nucleotides read TGTTCCAGCAGCTTAGGGGGTAGCGGGGTGCAAGAGACCCAGTACTTC. Translation: CSSSLGGSGVQETQYF.

The V call is TRBV11-2, the J call TRBJ1-1; 7 nucleotides line up with TRBD1. CDR1 SGHAT and CDR2 FQNNGV come from the germline V gene. Losses at the gene ends were 0 bases for V and 5 bases for J; bases not matched to a gene: 3. This CDR3 is 14 amino acids long. CDR3 sequence (DNA): TGTGCCAGCAGCTTAGAAGGACAGGTTACTGAAGCTTTCTTT. Protein product: CASSLEGQVTEAFF.

The sample holds a few counts of this clone. This chain joins TRBV7-2 and TRBJ1-2; 7 nucleotides match TRBD1. Germline CDR1 SGHTA, CDR2 FQGNSA. The CDR3 totals 14 residues. V trimming: 5 bases; J trimming: 8 bases; junction bases outside the gene matches: 11. This chain's CDR3 is CASSRDRGDGGYTF. CDR3 bases: TGTGCCAGCAGCCGGGACAGAGGCGACGGCGGCTACACCTTC.

The chain has TRBV9 and TRBJ2-1; D remains unclear. Germline V CDR1 and CDR2: SGDLS, YYNGEE. V lost 3 bases, J lost 6 bases, and 13 bases lay in between. The CDR3 is made up of 14 amino acids. The chain's CDR3 is CASSARLGANEQFF. In DNA, the CDR3 is TGTGCCAGCAGCGCTCGCCTGGGCGCCAATGAGCAGTTCTTC. Complete variable domain (other parts from reference TRBV9 and TRBJ2-1): DSGVTQTPKHLITATGQRVTLRCSPRSGDLSVYWYQQSLDQGLQFLIQYYNGEERAKGNILERFSAQQFPDLHSELNLSSLELGDSALYFCASSARLGANEQFFGPGTRLTVL.

The gene calls are TRBV11-3 and TRBJ2-3, with TRBD1 as a possible D gene (5 bases). Deletions cut 3 bases from V and 4 bases from J, with 11 bases between. CDR1 SGHNT and CDR2 YENEEA come from the germline V gene. The CDR3 has 14 residues. CDR3 nucleotides: TGTGCCAGCAGCTTCGCAGGGTGGCCAGATACGCAGTATTTT. Amino acid sequence: CASSFAGWPDTQYF.

CDR3 sequence (DNA): TGCGCCAGCAGCTTGTTCGGGGGTGGCTACACCTTC. As protein: CASSLFGGGYTF. V usage is TRBV5-1 and J usage is TRBJ1-2; TRBD1 is a possible D gene (5 bases). V was shortened by 1 base and J by 7 bases, with 8 bases between the two germline ends. This CDR3 comprises 12 residues. Germline-derived CDR1 and CDR2 are SGHRS and YFSETQ.

The chain couples TRBV4-1 to TRBJ2-5; possible D gene TRBD1, 5 bases. From germline, CDR1 is MGHRA and CDR2 YSYEKL. The CDR3 has 14 amino acids. The germline V and J ends were trimmed by 4 bases and 5 bases, with 14 bases remaining between them. In DNA, the CDR3 is TGCGCCAGCAGCCGCACCCAGGGCGAGGAGACCCAGTACTTC. It specifies CASSRTQGEETQYF.

The rearrangement links TRBV15 to TRBJ2-6, with 10 bases fitting TRBD1. Trimming took 3 bases from V and 0 from J; bases not matched to a gene: 5. Germline CDR1 reads LNHNV; CDR2 reads YYDKDF (reference sequence). CDR3 size: 18 residues. CDR3 in amino acids: CATSSPGQGFSGANVLTF. CDR3 sequence (DNA): TGTGCCACCAGCAGTCCGGGACAGGGGTTCTCTGGGGCCAACGTCCTGACTTTC. Looking up the rest from reference TRBV15 and TRBJ2-6 gives the full variable domain: DAMVIQNPRYQVTQFGKPVTLSCSQTLNHNVMYWYQQKSSQAPKLLFHYYDKDFNNEADTPDNFQSRRPNTSFCFLDIRSPGLGDTAMYLCATSSPGQGFSGANVLTFGAGSRLTVL.

The DNA for the CDR3 is TGTGCCAGCAGCTTAGTGGGCTCCCGTTTCTACAATGAGCAGTTCTTC. This translates into CASSLVGSRFYNEQFF. The chain has TRBV7-9 and TRBJ2-1, with D unclear. Germline values: CDR1 SEHNR, CDR2 FQNEAQ (reference sequence). V was trimmed by 1 base and J by 3 bases, leaving 13 bases between them. The CDR3 is made up of 16 amino acids.

V gene TRBV18 combines with J gene TRBJ2-3; 10 bases are a match to TRBD2. V lost 1 base to trimming and J lost 1 base; unmatched junction nucleotides: 8. The germline V gene has CDR1 KGHSH and CDR2 LQKENI. The CDR3 extends over 18 amino acids. DNA for the CDR3: TGTGCCAGCTCACCACTAGCGGGGGGCTCATCTGGCACAGATACGCAGTATTTT. Translating gives CASSPLAGGSSGTDTQYF.

This clone was observed a few times. This chain connects TRBV5-6 to TRBJ2-1, with 7 positions matching TRBD2. The CDR3 runs 15 residues. The germline V gene has CDR1 SGHDT and CDR2 YYEEEE. The V gene end was trimmed by 3 bases and the J gene end by 5 bases; junction bases not matched to a gene: 8. CDR3 sequence: CASSSRGDGHNEQFF. The CDR3 region has the DNA TGTGCCAGCAGCTCCCGGGGGGATGGACACAATGAGCAGTTCTTC.

The chain uses TRBV5-4 and TRBJ2-5; D gene unclear. The V end was cut by 4 bases, the J end by 2 bases, with 12 bases between. This CDR3 comprises 14 residues. Germline CDR1 reads SGHNT; CDR2 reads YYREEE (reference sequence). The CDR3 bases are TGTGCCAGCAGCGCCGGCGGATCGCAAGAGACCCAGTACTTC. Residues: CASSAGGSQETQYF.

The CDR3 DNA is TGTGCCAGCAGCGATTTGGGACTCTACGAGCAGTACTTC. It codes for CASSDLGLYEQYF. The V gene is TRBV7-9, the J gene TRBJ2-7, with D perhaps TRBD2 (6 bases). CDR3 length: 13 residues. From germline, CDR1 is SEHNR and CDR2 FQNEAQ (reference sequence). The germline V and J ends were trimmed by 5 bases and 3 bases, with 11 bases remaining between them.